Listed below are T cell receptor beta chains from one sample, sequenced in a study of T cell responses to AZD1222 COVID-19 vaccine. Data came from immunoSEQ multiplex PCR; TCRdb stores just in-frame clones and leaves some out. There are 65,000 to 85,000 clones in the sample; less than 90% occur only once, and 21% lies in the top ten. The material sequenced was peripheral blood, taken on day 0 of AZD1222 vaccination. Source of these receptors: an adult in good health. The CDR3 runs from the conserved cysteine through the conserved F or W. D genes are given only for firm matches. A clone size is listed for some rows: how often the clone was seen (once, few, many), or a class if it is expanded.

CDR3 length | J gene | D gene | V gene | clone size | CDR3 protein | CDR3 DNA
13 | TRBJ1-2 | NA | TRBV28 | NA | CASSPSGLRGYTF | TGTGCCAGCAGCCCCTCAGGGCTCAGAGGCTACACCTTC
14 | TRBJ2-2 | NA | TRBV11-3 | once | CASSLGGSGGELFF | TGTGCCAGCAGCTTAGGCGGGTCGGGCGGGGAGCTGTTTTTT
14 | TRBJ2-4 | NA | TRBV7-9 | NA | CASSLPIAKNIQYF | TGTGCCAGCAGCTTACCCATAGCCAAAAACATTCAGTACTTC
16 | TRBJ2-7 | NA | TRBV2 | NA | CASSAGLQMVRYEQYF | TGTGCCAGCAGTGCGGGACTGCAAATGGTCCGCTACGAGCAGTACTTC
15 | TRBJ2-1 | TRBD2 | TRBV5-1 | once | CASSRLADSYNEQFF | TGCGCCAGCAGTCGTCTAGCGGACTCCTACAATGAGCAGTTCTTC
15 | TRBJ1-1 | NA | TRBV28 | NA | CASSLVAGRNTEAFF | TGTGCCAGCAGTTTAGTAGCAGGGAGGAACACTGAAGCTTTCTTT
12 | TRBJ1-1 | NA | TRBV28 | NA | CASTRINTEAFF | TGTGCCAGCACCCGAATCAACACTGAAGCTTTCTTT
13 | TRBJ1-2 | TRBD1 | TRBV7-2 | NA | CASSGRQGLGYTF | TGTGCCAGCAGCGGGCGACAGGGACTTGGCTACACCTTC
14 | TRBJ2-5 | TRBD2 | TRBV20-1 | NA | CSASPAGGQETQYF | TGCAGTGCTAGTCCAGCGGGGGGGCAAGAGACCCAGTACTTC
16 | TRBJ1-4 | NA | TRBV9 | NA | CASSVGSSRPNEKLFF | TGTGCCAGCAGCGTAGGCAGCTCAAGGCCTAATGAAAAACTGTTTTTT
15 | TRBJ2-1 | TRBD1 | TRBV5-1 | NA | CASSLADRGLDEQFF | TGCGCCAGCAGCTTGGCCGACAGGGGGCTGGATGAGCAGTTCTTC